A single sample is the source of the 30 T cell receptor beta chains below, sequenced in a study of shared clonotypes between healthy human individuals. Profiled with immunoSEQ multiplex PCR; TCRdb holds only in-frame clones, not every one. The profile shows 2,500,000 or so clones, roughly 93% of them singletons. Sequenced: naive CD4+ T cells from PBMCs. Stated subset: CD45RA+ positively selected. These receptors all stem from a young man in good health. Some clones in this sample may be carry-over from other donors' samples.

J is TRBJ2-1 and V is TRBV28, with 14 bases fitting TRBD2. The CDR3 runs 15 residues. The germline V gene has CDR1 MDHEN and CDR2 SYDVKM. J gave up 9 bases and V 8 bases, and 9 bases lay outside the gene matches. CDR3 nucleotide sequence: TGTGCCAGCTCCTCCGGGACTAGCGGGAGAATTGAGCAGTTCTTC. Its translation is CASSSGTSGRIEQFF.

The chain is built from TRBV28 and TRBJ2-3, with D maybe TRBD2 (6 bases). The CDR3 contains 15 residues. The V and J ends lost 3 bases and 6 bases respectively, with 16 bases between them. Germline CDR1 reads MDHEN; CDR2 reads SYDVKM. CDR3 in DNA: TGTGCCAGCAGTTTGGGCGGGACCCAAAGGGATACGCAGTATTTT. Translating it yields CASSLGGTQRDTQYF.

The chain recombines TRBV5-1 with TRBJ1-5; D possibly corresponds to TRBD1 (6 bases). The CDR3 has 16 amino acids. Trimming removed 4 bases at V and 0 bases at J, with 14 bases between. Per the germline V gene, CDR1 is SGHRS and CDR2 is YFSETQ. CDR3 sequence reads: CASSKGGANSNQPQHF. Here the CDR3 DNA reads TGCGCCAGCAGCAAAGGGGGGGCCAATAGCAATCAGCCCCAGCATTTT.

This chain uses TRBV15 with TRBJ2-5; D is unresolved. From germline, CDR1 is LNHNV and CDR2 YYDKDF (reference sequence). V lost 4 bases to trimming and J lost 4 bases, with 4 bases between them. This CDR3 has 11 amino acids. The CDR3 region is CATSKLETQYF. The DNA for the CDR3 is TGTGCCACCAGCAAATTAGAGACCCAGTACTTC. The variable domain in full, completed from reference TRBV15 and TRBJ2-5, reads DAMVIQNPRYQVTQFGKPVTLSCSQTLNHNVMYWYQQKSSQAPKLLFHYYDKDFNNEADTPDNFQSRRPNTSFCFLDIRSPGLGDTAMYLCATSKLETQYFGPGTRLLVL.

The rearrangement uses TRBV5-4 and TRBJ2-7, with 8 bases that match TRBD1. The CDR3 contains 14 residues. Germline CDR1 SGHNT, CDR2 YYREEE (reference sequence). V shed 3 bases and J 1 base; nucleotides not matched to a gene: 3. This chain's CDR3 is CASSWDRFSYEQYF. In DNA form, the CDR3 reads TGTGCCAGCAGCTGGGACAGGTTTTCCTACGAGCAGTACTTC.

The chain joins TRBV27 to TRBJ2-5; 11 nucleotides align to TRBD2. V shed 5 bases and J 6 bases; nucleotides not matched to a gene: 11. The CDR3 is made up of 16 amino acids. Germline lookup yields CDR1 MNHEY and CDR2 SMNVEV (reference sequence). The CDR3 region is CASSPSGRSWGKTQYF. The CDR3 DNA is TGTGCCAGCAGTCCTAGCGGGAGGTCGTGGGGGAAGACCCAGTACTTC.

The chain uses TRBV7-3 and TRBJ1-1; D not certain. Trimming removed 6 bases at V and 3 bases at J, with 11 bases between. The CDR3 is 13 residues long. From germline, CDR1 is SGHTA and CDR2 FQGTGA. CDR3 residues: CASSYRVDTEAFF. In DNA, the CDR3 is TGTGCCAGCAGTTATCGGGTGGACACTGAAGCTTTCTTT.

With regard to this clone: Other DNA sequences in the same sample also yield this CDR3. The chain has TRBV18 and TRBJ1-5; D possibly corresponds to TRBD1 (5 bases). The CDR3 has 14 residues. Per germline, CDR1 KGHSH and CDR2 LQKENI. V lost 3 bases and J lost 4, with 10 bases in between. CDR3 protein: CASSPNRGNQPQHF. Written as DNA, the CDR3 is TGTGCCAGCTCACCGAATCGGGGGAATCAGCCCCAGCATTTT.

This chain links TRBV28 with TRBJ2-3, with 12 nucleotides matching TRBD2. The CDR3 totals 17 residues. V gave up 5 bases and J gave up 4 bases; unmatched junction bases: 10. Germline CDR1 reads MDHEN; CDR2 reads SYDVKM. CDR3 in amino acids: CASSGTWTSGIPDTQYF. The CDR3 coding sequence is TGTGCCAGCAGTGGCACTTGGACTAGCGGGATCCCAGATACGCAGTATTTT.

This chain joins TRBV6-5 and TRBJ1-1; unclear D gene. The CDR3 is made up of 13 amino acids. Trimming took 7 bases from V and 2 from J, leaving 11 bases between them. CDR1 and CDR2 (germline): MNHEY, SVGAGI. CDR3 in amino acids: CASTQGGNTEAFF. CDR3 coding DNA: TGTGCCAGCACCCAAGGCGGCAACACTGAAGCTTTCTTT.

As regards this clone: Other DNA sequences within the sample encode an identical CDR3. This chain connects TRBV6-1 to TRBJ2-1; no clear D. CDR1 is MNHNS, CDR2 SASEGT, per germline. Trimming left V 7 bases short and J 0 bases short, with 7 bases between. This CDR3 spans 13 amino acids. CDR3 region: CASTESSYNEQFF. The CDR3 coding sequence is TGTGCCAGCACAGAGAGCTCCTACAATGAGCAGTTCTTC.

The gene calls are TRBV27 and TRBJ2-7, with unresolved D. V was cut by 4 bases and J by 1 base, with 5 bases left in between. This CDR3 has 12 residues. In germline, CDR1 is MNHEY, CDR2 SMNVEV (reference sequence). The CDR3 reads CASSSQSYEQYF. The CDR3 nucleotides read TGTGCCAGCAGTTCACAGTCCTACGAGCAGTACTTC.

This clone was seen just once. The chain uses TRBV27 and TRBJ1-6, with 9 positions matching TRBD1. The CDR3 length is 16 residues. V was clipped by 6 bases and J by 9 bases; unmatched bases: 12. The germline gives CDR1 MNHEY, CDR2 SMNVEV (reference sequence). Here the CDR3 DNA reads TGTGCCAGCAGCAACTTTCCGGGACAGGGAGGTTCACCCCTCCACTTT. This codes for CASSNFPGQGGSPLHF.

To note about this clone: Other DNA variants within this sample encode the same CDR3. This chain uses TRBV15 with TRBJ2-1; TRBD2 aligns across 9 bases. The CDR3 runs 16 residues. J lost 4 bases, V lost 2 bases, and 6 bases had no gene match. Germline loops: CDR1 LNHNV, CDR2 YYDKDF (reference sequence). Written as DNA, the CDR3 is TGTGCCACCAGCAGACTGACTAGCGGTTCATACAATGAGCAGTTCTTC. It specifies CATSRLTSGSYNEQFF. The whole variable domain, filled in from reference TRBV15 and TRBJ2-1, reads DAMVIQNPRYQVTQFGKPVTLSCSQTLNHNVMYWYQQKSSQAPKLLFHYYDKDFNNEADTPDNFQSRRPNTSFCFLDIRSPGLGDTAMYLCATSRLTSGSYNEQFFGPGTRLTVL.

Regarding this clone: Other nucleotide sequences from this sample produce the same CDR3. The chain employs TRBV2 and TRBJ2-7; D is perhaps TRBD1 (6 bases). This CDR3 contains 13 residues. The V and J ends lost 8 bases and 4 bases respectively, with 15 bases between them. Germline lookup yields CDR1 SNHLY and CDR2 FYNNEI. Here the CDR3 reads CASSTGTTYEQYF. CDR3 bases: TGTGCCAGCTCCACCGGGACAACGTACGAGCAGTACTTC.

Only one count was recorded for this clone. This chain joins TRBV25-1 and TRBJ2-2; D is ambiguous. V lost 0 bases and J 1 base, leaving 6 bases between the germline ends. The CDR3 runs to 15 residues. The germline CDR1 and CDR2 sequences are MGHDK and SYGVNS. CDR3 nucleotides: TGTGCCAGCAGTGAATATACAAAGAACACCGGGGAGCTGTTTTTT. Protein product: CASSEYTKNTGELFF.

The chain links TRBV5-4 to TRBJ2-5, with TRBD2 matching over 10 bases. The J segment lost 4 bases and the V segment lost 1 base, leaving 7 bases of the junction unmatched. Germline assignment: CDR1 SGHNT and CDR2 YYREEE (reference sequence). This CDR3 has 16 residues. In DNA form, the CDR3 reads TGTGCCAGCAGCTTGTCAAGCGGGAGGGTGGGAGAGACCCAGTACTTC. Translated, it gives CASSLSSGRVGETQYF.

The chain recombines TRBV28 with TRBJ2-1; perhaps D is TRBD1 or TRBD2 (5 bases each). V dropped 6 bases and J dropped 7 bases, with 19 bases sitting between them. Germline V CDR1 and CDR2: MDHEN, SYDVKM. This CDR3 is 15 amino acids long. CDR3 residues: CASRPGPGTRNEQFF. CDR3 coding DNA: TGTGCCAGCAGACCCGGGCCGGGGACCCGGAATGAGCAGTTCTTC. The full variable domain, rest sourced from reference TRBV28 and TRBJ2-1, is DVKVTQSSRYLVKRTGEKVFLECVQDMDHENMFWYRQDPGLGLRLIYFSYDVKMKEKGDIPEGYSVSREKKERFSLILESASTNQTSMYLCASRPGPGTRNEQFFGPGTRLTVL.

The rearrangement joins TRBV6-5 to TRBJ1-1; weak D call: TRBD1 (5 bases). Germline CDR1 MNHEY, CDR2 SVGAGI. This CDR3 is 15 amino acids long. V was shortened by 7 bases and J by 3 bases, with 18 bases between the two germline ends. The CDR3 spells CASIKRGGGYTEAFF. The CDR3 region has the DNA TGTGCCAGCATCAAACGGGGGGGAGGGTACACTGAAGCTTTCTTT.

In the case of this clone: Other DNA sequences in the sample encode the same CDR3. This chain joins TRBV10-3 and TRBJ2-7; D call uncertain. V lost 0 bases to trimming and J lost 6 bases, with 6 bases between them. The CDR3 has 12 residues. In germline, CDR1 is ENHRY, CDR2 SYGVKD. CDR3 sequence: CAISESGGEQYF. The CDR3 DNA reads TGTGCCATCAGTGAGTCCGGCGGCGAGCAGTACTTC.

This clone has more than one count but fewer than ten. The gene calls are TRBV5-6 and TRBJ1-1; no definite D call. Germline V gives CDR1 SGHDT, CDR2 YYEEEE. This CDR3 spans 15 amino acids. V was trimmed by 0 bases and J by 2 bases, leaving 11 bases between them. The CDR3 nucleotides are TGTGCCAGCAGCTTGGCCGTAGGGCTTAACACTGAAGCTTTCTTT. This sequence encodes CASSLAVGLNTEAFF.

V is TRBV19 and J is TRBJ1-2; TRBD1 is a possible D gene (6 bases). The germline V and J ends were trimmed by 3 bases and 4 bases, with 18 bases remaining between them. CDR1 LNHDA and CDR2 SQIVND come from the germline V gene (reference sequence). The CDR3 runs to 16 residues. The CDR3: CASSIRLASGAYGYTF. CDR3 DNA: TGTGCCAGTAGTATCCGGTTGGCGTCAGGGGCCTATGGCTACACCTTC.

On this clone itself: This sample includes further DNA sequences coding for the same CDR3. V usage is TRBV6-5 and J usage is TRBJ1-1; D unresolved. The V and J ends lost 2 bases and 0 bases respectively, with 4 bases between them. The CDR3 has 13 amino acids. CDR1 and CDR2 (germline): MNHEY, SVGAGI. In DNA form, the CDR3 reads TGTGCCAGCAGTTACGATATGAACACTGAAGCTTTCTTT. Protein sequence: CASSYDMNTEAFF.

The chain joins TRBV9 to TRBJ2-7, with D hard to call. This CDR3 spans 15 amino acids. V dropped 0 bases and J dropped 3 bases, with 13 bases sitting between them. Germline V gene sequence: CDR1 SGDLS, CDR2 YYNGEE. As DNA, the CDR3 is TGTGCCAGCAGCGTAGGCGCCGAAGGTTTCTACGAGCAGTACTTC. Its protein is CASSVGAEGFYEQYF. Looking up the rest from reference TRBV9 and TRBJ2-7 gives the full variable domain: DSGVTQTPKHLITATGQRVTLRCSPRSGDLSVYWYQQSLDQGLQFLIQYYNGEERAKGNILERFSAQQFPDLHSELNLSSLELGDSALYFCASSVGAEGFYEQYFGPGTRLTVT.

This chain links TRBV5-4 with TRBJ2-2; D may correspond to TRBD1 or TRBD2 (7 bases each). The CDR3 loop spans 16 amino acids. The germline V gene has CDR1 SGHNT and CDR2 YYREEE (reference sequence). V shed 2 bases and J shed 1 base, with 12 bases lying between them. This CDR3 is CASSLPGGENTGELFF. The CDR3 region has the DNA TGTGCCAGCAGCTTACCAGGGGGGGAGAACACCGGGGAGCTGTTTTTT.

The chain links TRBV6-5 to TRBJ2-7, with 10 nucleotides matching TRBD1. The germline CDR1 and CDR2 sequences are MNHEY and SVGAGI. The CDR3 consists of 14 residues. Trimming took 4 bases from V and 6 from J; bases not matched to a gene: 6. CDR3 DNA: TGTGCCAGCAGTTCCTTGACAGGGGGCGGCGAGCAGTACTTC. Translation gives CASSSLTGGGEQYF.

The gene calls are TRBV5-1 and TRBJ1-4; 7 positions agree with TRBD1. The ends lost 7 bases at V and 5 bases at J; junction bases unmatched: 14. CDR3 length: 16 amino acids. Per the germline V gene, CDR1 is SGHRS and CDR2 is YFSETQ. In DNA form, the CDR3 reads TGCGCCAGCTTTAGAGGGGACAGACAAGGGAATGAAAAACTGTTTTTT. Translating gives CASFRGDRQGNEKLFF.

V and J are TRBV7-9 and TRBJ1-2; 7 bases align to TRBD1. Germline V gives CDR1 SEHNR, CDR2 FQNEAQ (reference sequence). The CDR3 length is 12 residues. The V and J ends lost 6 bases and 11 bases, in that order; junction bases with no gene match: 9. The CDR3 sequence: CASSSGTASYTF. As DNA, the CDR3 is TGTGCCAGCAGTTCCGGGACAGCTTCTTACACCTTC.

The J gene is TRBJ1-1, the V gene TRBV27, with D possibly TRBD1 on 6 matching bases. In germline, CDR1 is MNHEY, CDR2 SMNVEV (reference sequence). The CDR3 loop spans 16 amino acids. V was shortened by 3 bases and J by 1 base, with 15 bases between the two germline ends. CDR3 amino acids: CASSFFDRSRNTEAFF. CDR3 nucleotides: TGTGCCAGCAGTTTTTTCGACAGGAGCCGGAACACTGAAGCTTTCTTT.

The chain has TRBV9 and TRBJ2-2, with 8 bases fitting TRBD2. This CDR3 spans 15 amino acids. The trim removed 5 bases at V and 7 bases at J, leaving 10 bases unmatched. Germline V gene sequence: CDR1 SGDLS, CDR2 YYNGEE. CDR3 amino acids: CASRPRGAGGGELFF. The CDR3 DNA follows: TGTGCCAGCAGGCCCCGAGGTGCGGGGGGCGGGGAGCTGTTTTTT.